The 17 T cell receptor beta chains in this list originate from one sample, sequenced in a study of shared clonotypes between healthy human individuals. Using immunoSEQ multiplex PCR, the repertoire was profiled, and TCRdb retains in-frame clones only, with some absent. In the table there are some 2,500,000 clones, 93% of which are singletons. Input material: naive CD4+ T cells from PBMCs. The subset here: CD45RA+ positively selected. The source of these receptors is a man aged 18-30 years in good health. Some clones in this sample may be carry-over from other donors' samples.

V and J are TRBV28 and TRBJ1-1; weak D call: TRBD1 (5 bases). The length of the CDR3 is 12 residues. Per the germline V gene, CDR1 is MDHEN and CDR2 is SYDVKM. Trimming left V 8 bases short and J 4 bases short, with 11 bases between. CDR3 sequence: CASGAPFTEAFF. In nucleotides, the CDR3 is TGTGCCAGCGGGGCCCCCTTCACTGAAGCTTTCTTT. The entire variable domain, with the rest obtained from reference TRBV28 and TRBJ1-1, is as follows: DVKVTQSSRYLVKRTGEKVFLECVQDMDHENMFWYRQDPGLGLRLIYFSYDVKMKEKGDIPEGYSVSREKKERFSLILESASTNQTSMYLCASGAPFTEAFFGQGTRLTVV.

The V gene is TRBV5-1, the J gene TRBJ2-1, with 9 bases that match TRBD2. J was trimmed by 9 bases and V by 6 bases; bases with no gene match: 13. Germline V gene sequence: CDR1 SGHRS, CDR2 YFSETQ. This CDR3 has 15 amino acids. The CDR3 sequence is CASKELAGIMSEQFF. CDR3 DNA sequence: TGCGCCAGCAAGGAGCTAGCGGGAATTATGAGTGAGCAGTTCTTC. The full variable domain, its missing parts supplied by reference TRBV5-1 and TRBJ2-1, is KAGVTQTPRYLIKTRGQQVTLSCSPISGHRSVSWYQQTPGQGLQFLFEYFSETQRNKGNFPGRFSGRQFSNSRSEMNVSTLELGDSALYLCASKELAGIMSEQFFGPGTRLTVL.

The J gene is TRBJ2-2, the V gene TRBV7-8; weak D call: TRBD2 (6 bases). Germline V lookup: CDR1 SGHVS, CDR2 FQNEAQ. The CDR3 length is 16 residues. The V end lost 1 base, the J end lost 4 bases, and 13 bases lay between the germline ends. In DNA, the CDR3 is TGTGCCAGCAGCTTAGTTGGGGGGAGTGGCACCGGGGAGCTGTTTTTT. Translated, it gives CASSLVGGSGTGELFF.

Here the CDR3 DNA reads TGTGCCAGCAGTCATAACCGGGACAATGAGCAGTTCTTC. Its protein is CASSHNRDNEQFF. This chain joins TRBV6-5 and TRBJ2-1; D unresolved. The CDR3 extends over 13 amino acids. Trimming removed 5 bases from V and 5 bases from J, with 10 bases in between. Germline V gene lookup returns CDR1 MNHEY and CDR2 SVGAGI.

The chain joins TRBV4-3 to TRBJ1-2, with a weak D call TRBD1 (5 bases). CDR1 and CDR2 (germline): LGHNA, YSLEER. The germline V and J ends were trimmed by 1 base and 5 bases, with 11 bases remaining between them. The CDR3 runs to 14 residues. This chain's CDR3 is CASSQAPGAYGYTF. The CDR3, as DNA: TGCGCCAGCAGCCAAGCCCCTGGGGCTTATGGCTACACCTTC.

V usage is TRBV9 and J usage is TRBJ2-5; 7 positions match TRBD2. This CDR3 has 15 residues. V trimming: 1 base; J trimming: 5 bases; junction bases outside the gene matches: 8. Per the germline V gene, CDR1 is SGDLS and CDR2 is YYNGEE. CDR3 nucleotide sequence: TGTGCCAGCAGCGTACGCGGGACCGGGGGGGAGACCCAGTACTTC. This translates into CASSVRGTGGETQYF.

This chain uses TRBV6-1 with TRBJ2-7, with a possible D match to TRBD1 (6 bases). The CDR3 covers 14 residues. The V end lost 1 base, the J end lost 9 bases, and 16 bases lay between the germline ends. The germline gives CDR1 MNHNS, CDR2 SASEGT. CDR3 residues: CASSEGGGTSTQYF. The CDR3 coding sequence is TGTGCCAGCAGTGAAGGAGGGGGTACATCGACGCAGTACTTC.

The J gene is TRBJ1-5, the V gene TRBV18; D ambiguous. Germline V gene sequence: CDR1 KGHSH, CDR2 LQKENI. The V end was cut by 6 bases, the J end by 1 base, with 7 bases between. The CDR3 consists of 13 residues. The CDR3 coding sequence is TGTGCCAGCTCTGTATACAGCAATCAGCCCCAGCATTTT. The encoded protein is CASSVYSNQPQHF.

This rearrangement joins TRBV7-9 to TRBJ2-7; D possibly corresponds to TRBD2 (5 bases). The germline V and J ends were trimmed by 1 base and 3 bases, with 10 bases remaining between them. The CDR3 is 14 amino acids. The germline V gene encodes CDR1 SEHNR and CDR2 FQNEAQ (reference sequence). The chain's CDR3 is CASSLELAGYEQYF. DNA of the CDR3: TGTGCCAGCAGCTTAGAGCTAGCTGGCTACGAGCAGTACTTC. The full variable domain, in which reference TRBV7-9 and TRBJ2-7 provide the parts outside the CDR3, is DTGVSQNPRHKITKRGQNVTFRCDPISEHNRLYWYRQTLGQGPEFLTYFQNEAQLEKSRLLSDRFSAERPKGSFSTLEIQRTEQGDSAMYLCASSLELAGYEQYFGPGTRLTVT.

The chain recombines TRBV2 with TRBJ2-5; 9 nucleotides agree with TRBD2. This CDR3 is built from 14 residues. CDR1 is SNHLY, CDR2 FYNNEI, per germline. The ends lost 8 bases at V and 4 bases at J; junction bases unmatched: 8. Here the CDR3 reads CASGLGTSLETQYF. In nucleotides, the CDR3 is TGTGCCAGCGGACTTGGGACTAGCCTAGAGACCCAGTACTTC.

V usage is TRBV2 and J usage is TRBJ1-5, with a tentative D call TRBD1 (5 bases). V lost 7 bases and J 1 base, leaving 8 bases between the germline ends. Germline-derived CDR1 and CDR2 are SNHLY and FYNNEI. This CDR3 has 13 amino acids. CDR3 region: CASTTVSNQPQHF. Written as DNA, the CDR3 is TGTGCCAGCACGACAGTGAGCAATCAGCCCCAGCATTTT.

The chain employs TRBV7-6 and TRBJ1-1; 12 nucleotides align to TRBD1. Per the germline V gene, CDR1 is SGHVS and CDR2 is FNYEAQ. This CDR3 is built from 15 residues. V shed 1 base and J 10 bases; nucleotides not matched to a gene: 7. The CDR3 reads CASSLGGQGAGTAFF. The CDR3 nucleotides are TGTGCCAGCAGCTTAGGGGGACAGGGGGCAGGGACAGCTTTCTTT.

This chain connects TRBV11-2 to TRBJ2-1; TRBD2 aligns across 7 bases. CDR3 size: 15 residues. V shed 3 bases, J shed 3 bases, and the junction held 5 bases outside the gene matches. Germline values: CDR1 SGHAT, CDR2 FQNNGV. DNA for the CDR3: TGTGCCAGCAGCTTTAGCGGGCAGGTCTACAATGAGCAGTTCTTC. Translation: CASSFSGQVYNEQFF.

As concerns this clone: The same CDR3 also results from other DNA sequences found in this sample. V and J are TRBV2 and TRBJ2-7; TRBD1 matches at 11 bases. Germline V lookup: CDR1 SNHLY, CDR2 FYNNEI. The V gene end was trimmed by 8 bases and the J gene end by 6 bases; junction bases not matched to a gene: 6. This CDR3 comprises 13 residues. The chain's CDR3 is CASSRDRGVEQYF. CDR3 coding DNA: TGTGCCAGCTCCCGGGACAGGGGGGTCGAGCAGTACTTC.

The chain uses TRBV10-3 and TRBJ2-3; 9 bases match TRBD1. The CDR3 runs 16 residues. Looked up from germline, CDR1 is ENHRY and CDR2 is SYGVKD. V was clipped by 0 bases and J by 4 bases; unmatched bases: 5. The CDR3 region has the DNA TGTGCCATCAGTGAGTCCGACAGGGGGAGCTCAGATACGCAGTATTTT. This gives the protein CAISESDRGSSDTQYF.

V and J are TRBV4-1 and TRBJ2-1; 9 bases are shared with TRBD1. The junction had 6 bases not matched to a gene; V was cut back by 1 base and J by 8 bases. The CDR3 spans 15 residues. The germline gives CDR1 MGHRA, CDR2 YSYEKL. The CDR3 sequence: CASSQAWTGDYEQFF. In DNA form, the CDR3 reads TGCGCCAGCAGCCAAGCATGGACAGGGGACTATGAGCAGTTCTTC.

This CDR3 is CASSPFRQGDQPQHF. The CDR3 DNA is TGTGCCAGCTCACCTTTTAGGCAGGGGGATCAGCCCCAGCATTTT. The chain combines TRBV18 with TRBJ1-5; TRBD1 matches at 7 bases. The CDR3 covers 15 residues. Germline CDR1 KGHSH, CDR2 LQKENI. Trimming took 3 bases from V and 5 from J; bases not matched to a gene: 7.